The rows below give T cell receptor beta chains drawn from one sample of a study of blood T cell repertoires in COVID-19. Some clones are missing from TCRdb's copy, which holds only in-frame ones; the method was immunoSEQ multiplex PCR. The sample records about 360,000 clones, 88% being singletons. Input material: PBMCs or T cells enriched from blood (not recorded which). The receptors come from a woman between 40 and 50 years old with acute COVID-19. CDR3s include the opening cysteine and the closing phenylalanine or tryptophan. Each record gives: V gene, J gene, D gene, CDR3 DNA, CDR3 protein. D genes are given only for firm matches.

V gene: TRBV3-1/TRBV3-2; J gene: TRBJ2-3; D gene: NA; CDR3 DNA: TGTGCCAGCAGCCAATTTCTTTCTAGCACAGATACGCAGTATTTT; CDR3 protein: CASSQFLSSTDTQYF
V gene: TRBV30; J gene: TRBJ1-5; D gene: NA; CDR3 DNA: TGTGCCTGGAGTGTCGGCAGGGTCAATCAGCCCCAGCATTTT; CDR3 protein: CAWSVGRVNQPQHF
V gene: TRBV11-2; J gene: TRBJ2-7; D gene: TRBD2; CDR3 DNA: TGTGCCAGCAGCTTATGGGGGGAGGGGACCTACGAGCAGTACTTC; CDR3 protein: CASSLWGEGTYEQYF
V gene: TRBV2; J gene: TRBJ1-2; D gene: NA; CDR3 DNA: TGTGCCAGCAGTGAAAACAGGGTTCACTATGGCTACACCTTC; CDR3 protein: CASSENRVHYGYTF
V gene: TRBV7-8; J gene: TRBJ1-6; D gene: NA; CDR3 DNA: TGTGCCAGCAGCCACAGGGTGGGATCACCCCTCCACTTT; CDR3 protein: CASSHRVGSPLHF
V gene: TRBV6-5; J gene: TRBJ1-5; D gene: NA; CDR3 DNA: TGTGCCAAAAGACAGTATAGCAATCAGCCCCAGCATTTT; CDR3 protein: CAKRQYSNQPQHF
V gene: TRBV15; J gene: TRBJ2-3; D gene: NA; CDR3 DNA: TGTGCCACCAGCAGTCAGGATACGCAGTATTTT; CDR3 protein: CATSSQDTQYF
V gene: TRBV15; J gene: TRBJ2-4; D gene: NA; CDR3 DNA: TGTGCCACCAGCAGAGATAGAGCGGAGAACAACCCACTAGCCAAAAACATTCAGTACTTC; CDR3 protein: CATSRDRAENNPLAKNIQYF
V gene: TRBV9; J gene: TRBJ2-1; D gene: TRBD2; CDR3 DNA: TGTGCCAGCAGCGAAAGCGGGGGGGTCAATGAGCAGTTCTTC; CDR3 protein: CASSESGGVNEQFF
V gene: TRBV4-1; J gene: TRBJ2-3; D gene: NA; CDR3 DNA: TGCGCCAGCAGCCAAGGTACAGTGATGCACACAGATACGCAGTATTTT; CDR3 protein: CASSQGTVMHTDTQYF